The 17 T cell receptor beta chains reported below all come from one sample, sequenced in a study of T cell changes during pregnancy in multiple sclerosis. Assay used: immunoSEQ multiplex PCR; TCRdb lists only in-frame clones, some missing. The sample comprises over 80,000 clones, just over 90% of which are singletons, and around 0.79% rests with the top ten. Specimen: peripheral blood, collected in the second trimester of pregnancy. All receptors come from a female donor in good health, enrolled as a control in a pregnancy study.

This clone came up a few times. The chain links TRBV19 to TRBJ1-5, with D unclear. V was clipped by 5 bases and J by 0 bases, with 14 bases between them. Germline V CDR1 and CDR2: LNHDA, SQIVND (reference sequence). The CDR3 covers 16 residues. CDR3 coding DNA: TGTGCCAGTAGTCGAATGCCTCAGTATAGCAATCAGCCCCAGCATTTT. Its translation is CASSRMPQYSNQPQHF.

The chain has TRBV27 and TRBJ1-2; a possible D gene is TRBD1 (5 bases). The CDR3 sequence is 18 residues long. V was clipped by 2 bases and J by 3 bases, with 22 bases between them. Germline CDR1 MNHEY, CDR2 SMNVEV (reference sequence). The CDR3 loop reads CASSLRQGRRKAYYGYTF. The CDR3 DNA is TGTGCCAGCAGTTTACGGCAGGGCCGTCGGAAAGCCTACTATGGCTACACCTTC.

The chain couples TRBV2 to TRBJ2-7; 9 bases line up with TRBD1. After removal of 9 bases from V and 5 bases from J, the junction contained 8 bases not matched to a gene. The CDR3 loop spans 13 amino acids. Germline V gene data show CDR1 as SNHLY and CDR2 as FYNNEI. CDR3 in amino acids: CARSSDRGHEQYF. The CDR3 DNA reads as TGTGCCAGATCTTCGGACAGGGGCCACGAGCAGTACTTC.

This chain's CDR3 is CASSLPGGMDITGELFF. CDR3 in DNA: TGCGCCAGCAGCCTGCCAGGGGGCATGGACATAACCGGGGAGCTGTTTTTT. V gene TRBV4-1 combines with J gene TRBJ2-2; 8 nucleotides align to TRBD1. The V and J ends lost 4 bases and 5 bases, in that order; junction bases with no gene match: 12. This CDR3 contains 17 residues. The germline gives CDR1 MGHRA, CDR2 YSYEKL.

V is TRBV28 and J is TRBJ2-7; D is unresolved. This CDR3 has 12 amino acids. V was cut by 3 bases and J by 2 bases, with 5 bases left in between. CDR1 MDHEN and CDR2 SYDVKM come from the germline V gene. CDR3 residues: CASSLQTYEQYF. CDR3 DNA sequence: TGTGCCAGCAGTTTGCAGACCTACGAGCAGTACTTC. Variable domain in full (rest from reference TRBV28 and TRBJ2-7): DVKVTQSSRYLVKRTGEKVFLECVQDMDHENMFWYRQDPGLGLRLIYFSYDVKMKEKGDIPEGYSVSREKKERFSLILESASTNQTSMYLCASSLQTYEQYFGPGTRLTVT.

This chain uses TRBV4-1 with TRBJ2-3, with TRBD1 matching over 8 bases. The CDR3 spans 15 residues. CDR1 and CDR2 from the germline V gene are MGHRA and YSYEKL. V gave up 4 bases and J gave up 2 bases; unmatched junction bases: 5. The CDR3 sequence: CASSRQGTLTDTQYF. DNA of the CDR3: TGCGCCAGCAGCCGACAGGGGACACTCACAGATACGCAGTATTTT.

The chain carries TRBV7-2 and TRBJ2-6, with D perhaps TRBD1 (6 bases). This CDR3 has 16 amino acids. Germline V gene lookup returns CDR1 SGHTA and CDR2 FQGNSA. Deletions cut 4 bases from V and 0 bases from J, with 10 bases between. This CDR3 is CASSSNRVSGANVLTF. The CDR3 coding sequence is TGTGCCAGCAGCTCAAACAGGGTCTCTGGGGCCAACGTCCTGACTTTC.

The chain recombines TRBV7-9 with TRBJ2-1; D gene unclear. The CDR3 totals 12 residues. Germline assignment: CDR1 SEHNR and CDR2 FQNEAQ (reference sequence). Trimming pared 6 bases from V and 2 bases from J, leaving 5 bases between. CDR3 in amino acids: CASSSAYNEQFF. CDR3 in DNA: TGTGCCAGCAGTTCGGCCTACAATGAGCAGTTCTTC.

This chain joins TRBV2 and TRBJ1-2, with a weak D call TRBD1 (5 bases). CDR3 size: 13 residues. CDR1 and CDR2 (germline): SNHLY, FYNNEI. The V gene lost 6 bases and the J gene lost 4 bases, with 12 bases spanning the gap. CDR3 sequence: CASREGRTYGYTF. CDR3 nucleotide sequence: TGTGCCAGCAGGGAGGGACGGACCTATGGCTACACCTTC.

The V call is TRBV5-3, the J call TRBJ2-1; 8 bases map to TRBD2. TRBV5-3 is an open reading frame whose function is uncertain. Unmatched junction bases numbered 7, after V lost 2 bases and J lost 3 bases. The CDR3 has 16 amino acids. The CDR3 nucleotides are TGTGCCAGAAGCTTCCGGCGGGAGGTCCGCTACAATGAGCAGTTCTTC. This sequence encodes CARSFRREVRYNEQFF.

The chain is built from TRBV5-1 and TRBJ1-6; TRBD1 is a possible D gene (6 bases). The V gene's germline CDR1 is SGHRS and CDR2 YFSETQ. The CDR3 has 14 amino acids. The V and J ends lost 1 base and 5 bases respectively, with 7 bases between them. The CDR3 spells CASSLPGDNSPLHF. In DNA form, the CDR3 reads TGCGCCAGCAGCTTGCCAGGGGATAATTCACCCCTCCACTTT.

The chain links TRBV18 to TRBJ1-3; D might be TRBD1 (6 bases). Trimming cost V 2 bases and J 0 bases, with 20 bases left between them. This CDR3 region has 19 residues. Germline V gene data show CDR1 as KGHSH and CDR2 as LQKENI. The CDR3 sequence: CASSPGLAGQGNSGNTIYF. The CDR3 DNA reads TGTGCCAGCTCACCAGGTCTTGCCGGGCAGGGGAACTCTGGAAACACCATATATTTT.

This clone was observed once. This chain joins TRBV18 and TRBJ1-4; 7 nucleotides agree with TRBD1. The germline V gene encodes CDR1 KGHSH and CDR2 LQKENI. V was pared by 3 bases and J by 5 bases, with 12 bases of the junction left unmatched. This CDR3 is 17 amino acids long. CDR3: CASSPQSAWTGNEKLFF. DNA of the CDR3: TGTGCCAGCTCACCCCAATCGGCCTGGACAGGCAATGAAAAACTGTTTTTT.

The rearrangement uses TRBV2 and TRBJ2-5; maybe TRBD2 (5 bases). The CDR3 extends over 15 amino acids. V gave up 6 bases and J gave up 4 bases, with 18 bases separating them. Germline V gene data show CDR1 as SNHLY and CDR2 as FYNNEI. The CDR3 bases are TGTGCCAGCAGGGTGTTAAGAGGGCCTGGAGAGACCCAGTACTTC. Protein: CASRVLRGPGETQYF.

This chain joins TRBV18 and TRBJ2-3; 7 positions agree with TRBD1. The length of the CDR3 is 15 residues. With 1 base clipped from V and 3 bases from J, the junction kept 4 bases outside the gene matches. Germline loops: CDR1 KGHSH, CDR2 LQKENI. The CDR3 protein is CASSPLGQTTDTQYF. For the CDR3, the DNA is TGTGCCAGCTCACCACTGGGACAGACTACAGATACGCAGTATTTT.

This chain uses TRBV6-1 with TRBJ2-1, with D unresolved. Germline CDR1 MNHNS, CDR2 SASEGT. This CDR3 comprises 14 residues. Deletions cut 6 bases from V and 7 bases from J, with 16 bases between. In DNA form, the CDR3 reads TGTGCCAGCAGCCCAGCTAGTAAAGTGAATGAGCAGTTCTTC. This translates into CASSPASKVNEQFF.

This chain joins TRBV28 and TRBJ2-1; 8 nucleotides agree with TRBD1. J lost 10 bases, V lost 2 bases, and 10 bases had no gene match. CDR3 length equals 15 residues. CDR1 is MDHEN and CDR2 is SYDVKM in the germline V gene. The CDR3 region is CASSLRWGQGAEQFF. The CDR3 nucleotides read TGTGCCAGCAGTTTAAGGTGGGGGCAGGGGGCCGAGCAGTTCTTC.